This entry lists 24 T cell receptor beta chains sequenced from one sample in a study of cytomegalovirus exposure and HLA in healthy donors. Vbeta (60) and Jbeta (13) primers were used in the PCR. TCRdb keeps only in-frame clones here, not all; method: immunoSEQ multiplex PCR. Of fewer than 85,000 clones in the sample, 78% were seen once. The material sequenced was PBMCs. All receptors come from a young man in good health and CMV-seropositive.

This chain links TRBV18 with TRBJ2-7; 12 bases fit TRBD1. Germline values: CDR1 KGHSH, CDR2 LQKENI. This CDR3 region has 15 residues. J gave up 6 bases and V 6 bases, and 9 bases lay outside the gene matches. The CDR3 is CASSSLGQGASEQYF. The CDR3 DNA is TGTGCCAGCTCCAGCTTGGGACAGGGGGCGTCCGAGCAGTACTTC.

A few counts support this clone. The CDR3 bases are TGTGCCAGCACCTTGGGCCAGGGCGCCTACGAGCAGTACTTC. Translation: CASTLGQGAYEQYF. The chain carries TRBV11-2 and TRBJ2-7; TRBD1 might be the D (5 bases). In germline, CDR1 is SGHAT, CDR2 FQNNGV. Trimming pared 7 bases from V and 2 bases from J, leaving 15 bases between. This CDR3 contains 14 residues. Supplemented by reference TRBV11-2 and TRBJ2-7, the full variable domain reads EAGVAQSPRYKIIEKRQSVAFWCNPISGHATLYWYQQILGQGPKLLIQFQNNGVVDDSQLPKDRFSAERLKGVDSTLKIQPAKLEDSAVYLCASTLGQGAYEQYFGPGTRLTVT.

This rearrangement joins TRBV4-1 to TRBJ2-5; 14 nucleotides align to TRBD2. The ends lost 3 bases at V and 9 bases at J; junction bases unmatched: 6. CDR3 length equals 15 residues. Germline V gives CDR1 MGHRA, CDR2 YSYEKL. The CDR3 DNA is TGCGCCAGCAGCCAGCGACTAGCGGGAGGGCCGCCCCAGTACTTC. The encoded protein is CASSQRLAGGPPQYF.

The CDR3 DNA reads as TGCGCCAGCAGCCGACAGGGGGGCACTGAAGCTTTCTTT. Protein product: CASSRQGGTEAFF. The rearrangement uses TRBV4-1 and TRBJ1-1, with 9 bases lining up with TRBD1. From germline, CDR1 is MGHRA and CDR2 YSYEKL. The V and J ends lost 4 bases and 4 bases, in that order; junction bases with no gene match: 1. The CDR3 has 13 amino acids.

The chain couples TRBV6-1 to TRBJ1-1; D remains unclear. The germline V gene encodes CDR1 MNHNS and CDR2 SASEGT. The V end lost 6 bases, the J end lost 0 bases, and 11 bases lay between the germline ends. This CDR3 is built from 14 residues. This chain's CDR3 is CASRLREMNTEAFF. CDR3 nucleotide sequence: TGTGCCAGCAGGTTACGGGAAATGAACACTGAAGCTTTCTTT.

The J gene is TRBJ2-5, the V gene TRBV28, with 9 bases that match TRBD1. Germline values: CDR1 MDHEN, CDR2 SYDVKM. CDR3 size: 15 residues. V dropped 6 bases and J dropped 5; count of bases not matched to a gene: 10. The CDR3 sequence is CASRDYRGRRETQYF. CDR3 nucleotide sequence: TGTGCCAGCAGGGACTACAGGGGGCGCAGGGAGACCCAGTACTTC.

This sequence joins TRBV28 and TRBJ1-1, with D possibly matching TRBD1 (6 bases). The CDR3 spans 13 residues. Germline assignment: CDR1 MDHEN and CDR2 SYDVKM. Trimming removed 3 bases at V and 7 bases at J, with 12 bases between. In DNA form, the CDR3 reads TGTGCCAGCAGTTTGGGGGCAGATCTTGAAGCTTTCTTT. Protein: CASSLGADLEAFF. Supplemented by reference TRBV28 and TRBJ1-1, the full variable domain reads DVKVTQSSRYLVKRTGEKVFLECVQDMDHENMFWYRQDPGLGLRLIYFSYDVKMKEKGDIPEGYSVSREKKERFSLILESASTNQTSMYLCASSLGADLEAFFGQGTRLTVV.

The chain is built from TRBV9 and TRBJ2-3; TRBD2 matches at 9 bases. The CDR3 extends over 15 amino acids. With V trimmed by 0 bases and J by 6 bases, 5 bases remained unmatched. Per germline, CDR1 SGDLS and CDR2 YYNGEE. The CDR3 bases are TGTGCCAGCAGCGTAGTGCGGGAGGGAAGGGATACGCAGTATTTT. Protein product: CASSVVREGRDTQYF.

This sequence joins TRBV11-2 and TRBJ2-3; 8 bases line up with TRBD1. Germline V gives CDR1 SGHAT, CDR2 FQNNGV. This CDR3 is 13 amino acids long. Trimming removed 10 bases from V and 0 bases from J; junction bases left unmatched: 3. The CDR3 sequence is CANGQGSTDTQYF. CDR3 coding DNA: TGTGCCAACGGACAGGGAAGCACAGATACGCAGTATTTT.

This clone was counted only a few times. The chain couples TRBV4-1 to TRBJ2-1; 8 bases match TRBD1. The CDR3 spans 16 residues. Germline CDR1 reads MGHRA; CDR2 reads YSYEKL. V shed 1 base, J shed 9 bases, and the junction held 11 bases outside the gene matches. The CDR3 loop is CASSQVPPTGVSEQFF. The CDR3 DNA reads TGCGCCAGCAGCCAAGTCCCCCCGACAGGGGTTTCTGAGCAGTTCTTC.

The CDR3 spells CASSSLSQGVHGYTF. For the CDR3, the DNA is TGTGCCAGCAGCTCGCTATCACAGGGAGTACATGGCTACACCTTC. The chain uses TRBV5-4 and TRBJ1-2; TRBD1 is a possible D gene (6 bases). Trimming took off 3 bases at V and 6 bases at J, with 18 bases between the two ends. The CDR3 consists of 15 residues. Germline V gene lookup returns CDR1 SGHNT and CDR2 YYREEE (reference sequence).

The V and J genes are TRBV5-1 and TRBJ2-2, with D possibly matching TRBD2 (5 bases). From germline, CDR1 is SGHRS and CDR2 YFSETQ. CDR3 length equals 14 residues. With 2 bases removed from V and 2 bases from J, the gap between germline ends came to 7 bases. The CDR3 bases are TGCGCCAGCAGCTTTGAGGGAAACACCGGGGAGCTGTTTTTT. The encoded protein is CASSFEGNTGELFF.

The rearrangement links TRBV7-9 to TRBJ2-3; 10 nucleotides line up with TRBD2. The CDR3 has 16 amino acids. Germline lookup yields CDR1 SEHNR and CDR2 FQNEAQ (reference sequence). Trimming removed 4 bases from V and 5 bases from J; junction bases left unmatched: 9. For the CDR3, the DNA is TGTGCCAGCAGCTACGTAGCGGGAGGTGGTAGAGATACGCAGTATTTT. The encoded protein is CASSYVAGGGRDTQYF.

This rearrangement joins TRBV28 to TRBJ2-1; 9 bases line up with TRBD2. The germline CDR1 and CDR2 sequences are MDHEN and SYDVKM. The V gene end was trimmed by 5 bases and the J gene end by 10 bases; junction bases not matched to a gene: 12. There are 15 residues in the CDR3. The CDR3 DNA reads TGTGCCAGCAGTCAAAGCGGGAGGCCCGTCGGGGAGCAGTTCTTC. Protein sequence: CASSQSGRPVGEQFF.

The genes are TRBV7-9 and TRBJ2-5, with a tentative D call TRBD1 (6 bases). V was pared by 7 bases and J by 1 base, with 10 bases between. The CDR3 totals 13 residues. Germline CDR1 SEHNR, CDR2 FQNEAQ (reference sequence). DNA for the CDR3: TGTGCCAGCATCAGGACAGTCCAAGAGACCCAGTACTTC. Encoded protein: CASIRTVQETQYF.

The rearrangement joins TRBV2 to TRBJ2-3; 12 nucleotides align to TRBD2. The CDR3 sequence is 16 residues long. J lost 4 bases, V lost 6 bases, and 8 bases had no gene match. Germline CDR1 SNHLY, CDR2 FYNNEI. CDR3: CASRRLAGVSADTQYF. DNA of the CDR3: TGTGCCAGCAGGAGACTAGCGGGAGTGTCGGCAGATACGCAGTATTTT.

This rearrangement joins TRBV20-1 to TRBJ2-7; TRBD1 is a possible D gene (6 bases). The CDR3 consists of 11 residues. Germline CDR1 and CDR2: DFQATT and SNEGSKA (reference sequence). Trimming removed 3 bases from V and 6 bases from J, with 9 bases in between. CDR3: CSARGASEQYF. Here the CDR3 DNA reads TGCAGTGCTAGGGGGGCTAGCGAGCAGTACTTC.

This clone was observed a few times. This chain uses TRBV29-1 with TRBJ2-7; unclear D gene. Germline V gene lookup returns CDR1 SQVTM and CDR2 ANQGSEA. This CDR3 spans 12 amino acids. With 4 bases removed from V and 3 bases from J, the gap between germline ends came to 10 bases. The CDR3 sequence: CSVGASFYEQYF. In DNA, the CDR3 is TGCAGCGTTGGAGCGTCATTCTACGAGCAGTACTTC.

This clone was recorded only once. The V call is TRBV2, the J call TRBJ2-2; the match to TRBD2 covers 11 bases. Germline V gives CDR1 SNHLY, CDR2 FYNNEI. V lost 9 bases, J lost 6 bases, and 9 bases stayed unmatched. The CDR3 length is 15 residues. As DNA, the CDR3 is TGTGCCAGTCTGCGACTAGCGGGACCCCCCGGGGAGCTGTTTTTT. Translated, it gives CASLRLAGPPGELFF. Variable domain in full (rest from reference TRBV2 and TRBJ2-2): EPEVTQTPSHQVTQMGQEVILRCVPISNHLYFYWYRQILGQKVEFLVSFYNNEISEKSEIFDDQFSVERPDGSNFTLKIRSTKLEDSAMYFCASLRLAGPPGELFFGEGSRLTVL.

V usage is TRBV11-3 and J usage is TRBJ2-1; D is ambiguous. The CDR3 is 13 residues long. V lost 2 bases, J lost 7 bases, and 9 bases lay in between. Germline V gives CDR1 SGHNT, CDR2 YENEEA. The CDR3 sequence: CASSLRSQNEQFF. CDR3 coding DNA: TGTGCCAGCAGCTTACGGAGTCAGAATGAGCAGTTCTTC.

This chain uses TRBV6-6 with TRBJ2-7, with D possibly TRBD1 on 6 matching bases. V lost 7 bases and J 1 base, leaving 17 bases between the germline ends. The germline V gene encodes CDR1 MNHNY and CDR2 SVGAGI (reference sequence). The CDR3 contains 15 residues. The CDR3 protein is CASTPGLRGSYEQYF. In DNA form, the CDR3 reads TGTGCCAGCACCCCGGGCCTTAGGGGGTCCTACGAGCAGTACTTC.

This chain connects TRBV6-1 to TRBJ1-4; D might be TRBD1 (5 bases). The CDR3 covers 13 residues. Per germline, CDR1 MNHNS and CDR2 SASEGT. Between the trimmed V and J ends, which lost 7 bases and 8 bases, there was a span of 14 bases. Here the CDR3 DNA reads TGTGCCAGCAACAGGCAGGGCGACGAAAAACTGTTTTTT. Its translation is CASNRQGDEKLFF.

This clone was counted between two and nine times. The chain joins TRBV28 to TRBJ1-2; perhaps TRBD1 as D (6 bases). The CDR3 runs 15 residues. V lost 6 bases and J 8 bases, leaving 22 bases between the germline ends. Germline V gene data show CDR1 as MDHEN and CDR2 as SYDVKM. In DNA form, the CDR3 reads TGTGCCAGCAGGGAGACAAGCGACAGGAACGGGGGCTACACCTTC. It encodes CASRETSDRNGGYTF.

CDR3 in DNA: TGTGCCAGCAGCTCGCCCCGGGACACTGGCGCCTACGAGCAGTACTTC. Translation gives CASSSPRDTGAYEQYF. V is TRBV28 and J is TRBJ2-7, with a weak D call TRBD1 (6 bases). Germline lookup yields CDR1 MDHEN and CDR2 SYDVKM. This CDR3 region has 16 residues. V shed 6 bases and J shed 2 bases, with 20 bases lying between them.